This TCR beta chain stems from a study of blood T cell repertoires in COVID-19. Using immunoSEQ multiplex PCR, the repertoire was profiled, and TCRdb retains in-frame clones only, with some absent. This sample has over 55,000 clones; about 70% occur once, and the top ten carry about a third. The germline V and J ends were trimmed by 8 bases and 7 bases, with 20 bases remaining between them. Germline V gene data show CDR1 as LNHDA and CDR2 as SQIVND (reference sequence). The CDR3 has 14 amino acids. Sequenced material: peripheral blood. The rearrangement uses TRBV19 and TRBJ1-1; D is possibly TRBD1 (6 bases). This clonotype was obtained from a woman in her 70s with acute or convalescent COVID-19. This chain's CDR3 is CASRLFLSGVEAFF. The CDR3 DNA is TGTGCCAGTCGCTTATTCCTCTCAGGGGTTGAAGCTTTCTTT.